This TCR beta chain was sequenced in a study of T-cell reconstitution after alpha-beta-depleted transplantation in children. With V trimmed by 4 bases and J by 7 bases, 11 bases remained unmatched. CDR3 size: 16 residues. Germline values: CDR1 SGHRS, CDR2 YFSETQ. Library preparation (for TCRbeta) was performed with unique molecular identifiers. One entry per CDR3 protein, called by TCRdb with MiXCR from the PCR reads. Seen here are a few hundred thousand distinct CDR3 sequences, 25% to 30% observed once, and the top ten hold under 45%. Points from the study as a whole: Expanded graft clones, several hundred of them, were reportedly the source of alpha-beta T cells about two months after transplant.

This clonotype was recorded a few times. The antigen is undetermined. This receptor was taken from a boy younger than two with Wiskott-Aldrich syndrome, due to receive a stem cell transplant. This rearrangement joins TRBV5-1 to TRBJ2-1, with 10 bases fitting TRBD2. Sample: PBMCs, taken before TCRalphabeta/CD19-depleted stem cell transplant. DNA of the CDR3: TGCGCCAGCAGCGAGGAAGCGGGACTAGCGCGGAATGAGCAGTTCTTC. The encoded protein is CASSEEAGLARNEQFF.